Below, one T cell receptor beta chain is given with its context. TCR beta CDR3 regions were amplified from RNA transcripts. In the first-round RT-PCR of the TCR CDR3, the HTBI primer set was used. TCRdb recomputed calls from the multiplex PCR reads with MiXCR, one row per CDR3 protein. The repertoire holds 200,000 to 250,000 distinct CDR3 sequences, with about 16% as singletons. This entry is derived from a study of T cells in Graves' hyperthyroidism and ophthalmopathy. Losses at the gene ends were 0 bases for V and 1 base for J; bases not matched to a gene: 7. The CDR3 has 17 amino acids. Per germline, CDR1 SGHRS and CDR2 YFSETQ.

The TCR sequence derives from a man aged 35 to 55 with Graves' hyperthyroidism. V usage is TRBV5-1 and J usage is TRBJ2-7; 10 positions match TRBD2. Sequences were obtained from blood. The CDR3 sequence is CASSLGSGGVLSYEQYF. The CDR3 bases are TGCGCCAGCAGCTTGGGCAGCGGGGGGGTGCTTTCCTACGAGCAGTACTTC.